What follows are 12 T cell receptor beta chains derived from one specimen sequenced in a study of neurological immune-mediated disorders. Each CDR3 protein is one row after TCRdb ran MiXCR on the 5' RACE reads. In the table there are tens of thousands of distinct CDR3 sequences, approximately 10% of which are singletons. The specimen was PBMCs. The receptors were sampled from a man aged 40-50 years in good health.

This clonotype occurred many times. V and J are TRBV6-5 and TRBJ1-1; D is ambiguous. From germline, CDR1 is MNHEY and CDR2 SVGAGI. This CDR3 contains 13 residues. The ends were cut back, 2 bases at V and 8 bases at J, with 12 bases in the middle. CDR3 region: CASSYTRGREAFF. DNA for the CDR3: TGTGCCAGCAGTTACACCCGGGGAAGGGAAGCTTTCTTT.

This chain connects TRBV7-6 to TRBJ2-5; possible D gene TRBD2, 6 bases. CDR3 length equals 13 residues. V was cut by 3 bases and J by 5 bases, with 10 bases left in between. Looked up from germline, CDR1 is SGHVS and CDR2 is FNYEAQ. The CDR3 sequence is CASSFGGGETQYF. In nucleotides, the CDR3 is TGTGCCAGCAGCTTTGGGGGAGGTGAGACCCAGTACTTC.

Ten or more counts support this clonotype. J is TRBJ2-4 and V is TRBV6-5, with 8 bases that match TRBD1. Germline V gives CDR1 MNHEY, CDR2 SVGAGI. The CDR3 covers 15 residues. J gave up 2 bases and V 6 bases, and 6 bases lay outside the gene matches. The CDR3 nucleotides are TGTGCCAGCAGCCCACAGGGGGGCTCCAAAAACATTCAGTACTTC. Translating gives CASSPQGGSKNIQYF.

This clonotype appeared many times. The CDR3: CASSLVASGGYEQYF. CDR3 sequence (DNA): TGTGCCAGCAGCTTAGTGGCTAGCGGGGGCTACGAGCAGTACTTC. The rearrangement uses TRBV11-2 and TRBJ2-7, with 10 bases aligning to TRBD2. The CDR3 has 15 residues. CDR1 SGHAT and CDR2 FQNNGV come from the germline V gene. With 1 base clipped from V and 3 bases from J, the junction kept 3 bases outside the gene matches.

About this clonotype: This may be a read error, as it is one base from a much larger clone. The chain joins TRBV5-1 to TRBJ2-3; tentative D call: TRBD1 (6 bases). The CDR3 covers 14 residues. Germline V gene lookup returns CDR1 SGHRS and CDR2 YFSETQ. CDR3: CDSSLRDKLFTQYF. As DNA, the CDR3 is TGCGACAGCAGCTTAAGGGACAAGCTGTTTACGCAGTATTTT.

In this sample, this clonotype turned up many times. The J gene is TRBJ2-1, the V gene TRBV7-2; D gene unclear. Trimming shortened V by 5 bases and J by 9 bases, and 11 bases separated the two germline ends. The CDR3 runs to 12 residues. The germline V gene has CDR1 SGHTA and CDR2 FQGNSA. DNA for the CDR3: TGTGCCAGCAGCCCCGCCCCTACTGAGCAGTTCTTC. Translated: CASSPAPTEQFF.

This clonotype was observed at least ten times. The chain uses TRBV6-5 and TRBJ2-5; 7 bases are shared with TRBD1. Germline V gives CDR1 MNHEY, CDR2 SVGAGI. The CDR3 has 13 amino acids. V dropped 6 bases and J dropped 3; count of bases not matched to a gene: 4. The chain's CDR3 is CASRPQGKETQYF. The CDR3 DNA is TGTGCCAGCAGACCACAGGGGAAAGAGACCCAGTACTTC.

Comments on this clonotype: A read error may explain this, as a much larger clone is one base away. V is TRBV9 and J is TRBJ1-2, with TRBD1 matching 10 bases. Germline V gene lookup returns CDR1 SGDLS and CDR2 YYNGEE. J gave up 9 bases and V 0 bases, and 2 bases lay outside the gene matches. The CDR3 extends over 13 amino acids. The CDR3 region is CASSVGGQGSYTF. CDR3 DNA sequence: TGTGCCAGCAGCGTAGGGGGACAGGGGAGCTACACCTTC. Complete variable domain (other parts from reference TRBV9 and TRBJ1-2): DSGVTQTPKHLITATGQRVTLRCSPRSGDLSVYWYQQSLDQGLQFLIQYYNGEERAKGNILERFSAQQFPDLHSELNLSSLELGDSALYFCASSVGGQGSYTFGSGTRLTVV.

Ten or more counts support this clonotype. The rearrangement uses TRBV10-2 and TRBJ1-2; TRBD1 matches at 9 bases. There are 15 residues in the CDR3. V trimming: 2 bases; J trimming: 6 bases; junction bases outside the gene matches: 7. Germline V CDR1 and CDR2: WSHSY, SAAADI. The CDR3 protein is CASSEIDRGRNGYTF. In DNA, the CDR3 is TGCGCCAGCAGTGAGATTGACAGGGGGAGGAATGGCTACACCTTC.

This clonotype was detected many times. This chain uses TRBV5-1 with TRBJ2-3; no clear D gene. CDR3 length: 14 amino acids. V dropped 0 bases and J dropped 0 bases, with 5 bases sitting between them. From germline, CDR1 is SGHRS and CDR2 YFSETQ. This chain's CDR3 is CASSLVRSTDTQYF. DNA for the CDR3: TGCGCCAGCAGCTTGGTCCGAAGCACAGATACGCAGTATTTT.

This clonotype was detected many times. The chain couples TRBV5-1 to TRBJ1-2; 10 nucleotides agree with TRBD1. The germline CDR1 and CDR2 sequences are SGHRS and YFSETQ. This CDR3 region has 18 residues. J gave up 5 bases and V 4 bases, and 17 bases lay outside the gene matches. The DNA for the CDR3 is TGCGCCAGCAGCCCCACAGCTACCGGGACAGGGGCGGTATATGGCTACACCTTC. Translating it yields CASSPTATGTGAVYGYTF.

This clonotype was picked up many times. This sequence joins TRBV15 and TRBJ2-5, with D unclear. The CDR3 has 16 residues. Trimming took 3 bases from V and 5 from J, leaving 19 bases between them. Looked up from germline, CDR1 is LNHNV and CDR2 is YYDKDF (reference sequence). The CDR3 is CATSSYTTHTGETQYF. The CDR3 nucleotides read TGTGCCACCAGCAGTTACACGACCCACACCGGGGAGACCCAGTACTTC.